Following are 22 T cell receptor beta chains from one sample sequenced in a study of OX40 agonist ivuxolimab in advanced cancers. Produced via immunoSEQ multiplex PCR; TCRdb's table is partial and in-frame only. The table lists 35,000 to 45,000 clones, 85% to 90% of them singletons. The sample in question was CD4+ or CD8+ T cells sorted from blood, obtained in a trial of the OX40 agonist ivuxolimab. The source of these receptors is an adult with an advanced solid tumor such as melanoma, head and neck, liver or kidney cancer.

This chain's CDR3 is CASSEQGFYGYTF. The CDR3 region has the DNA TGTGCCAGCAGTGAACAGGGTTTTTATGGCTACACCTTC. The J gene is TRBJ1-2, the V gene TRBV6-1; D might be TRBD1 (5 bases). This CDR3 region has 13 residues. The germline gives CDR1 MNHNS, CDR2 SASEGT. Trimming left V 2 bases short and J 5 bases short, with 9 bases between.

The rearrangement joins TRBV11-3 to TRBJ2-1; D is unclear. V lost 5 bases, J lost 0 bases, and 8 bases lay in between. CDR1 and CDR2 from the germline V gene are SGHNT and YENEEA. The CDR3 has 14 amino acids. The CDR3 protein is CASSPTGSYNEQFF. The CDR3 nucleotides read TGTGCCAGCAGCCCGACGGGCTCCTACAATGAGCAGTTCTTC.

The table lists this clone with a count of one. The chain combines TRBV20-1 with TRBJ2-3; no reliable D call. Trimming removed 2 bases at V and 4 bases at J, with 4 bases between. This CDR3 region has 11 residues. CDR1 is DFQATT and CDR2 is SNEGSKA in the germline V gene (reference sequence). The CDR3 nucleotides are TGCAGTGCTAGAATGCCAGATACGCAGTATTTT. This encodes CSARMPDTQYF.

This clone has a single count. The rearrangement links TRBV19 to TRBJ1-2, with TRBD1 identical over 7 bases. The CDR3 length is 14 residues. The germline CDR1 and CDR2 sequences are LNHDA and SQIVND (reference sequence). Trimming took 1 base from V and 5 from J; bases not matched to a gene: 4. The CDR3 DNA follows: TGTGCCAGTAGTATAGGACAGGGTGGATATGGCTACACCTTC. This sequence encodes CASSIGQGGYGYTF. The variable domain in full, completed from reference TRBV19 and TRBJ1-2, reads DGGITQSPKYLFRKEGQNVTLSCEQNLNHDAMYWYRQDPGQGLRLIYYSQIVNDFQKGDIAEGYSVSREKKESFPLTVTSAQKNPTAFYLCASSIGQGGYGYTFGSGTRLTVV.

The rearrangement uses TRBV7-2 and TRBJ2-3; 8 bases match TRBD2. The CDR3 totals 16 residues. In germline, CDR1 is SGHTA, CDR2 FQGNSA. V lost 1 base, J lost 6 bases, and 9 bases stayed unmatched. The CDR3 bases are TGTGCCAGCAGCTTAGAATCGGGGGGGAATTCGGATACGCAGTATTTT. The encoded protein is CASSLESGGNSDTQYF.

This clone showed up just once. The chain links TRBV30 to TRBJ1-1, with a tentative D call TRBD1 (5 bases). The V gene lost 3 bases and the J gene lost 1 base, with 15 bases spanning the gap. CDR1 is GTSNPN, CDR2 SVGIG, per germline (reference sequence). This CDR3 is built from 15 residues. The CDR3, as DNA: TGTGCCTGGAGGGGGGAAAGGGGATGGAACACTGAAGCTTTCTTT. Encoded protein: CAWRGERGWNTEAFF. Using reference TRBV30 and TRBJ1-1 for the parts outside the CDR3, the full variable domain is SQTIHQWPATLVQPVGSPLSLECTVEGTSNPNLYWYRQAAGRGLQLLFYSVGIGQISSEVPQNLSASRPQDRQFILSSKKLLLSDSGFYLCAWRGERGWNTEAFFGQGTRLTVV.

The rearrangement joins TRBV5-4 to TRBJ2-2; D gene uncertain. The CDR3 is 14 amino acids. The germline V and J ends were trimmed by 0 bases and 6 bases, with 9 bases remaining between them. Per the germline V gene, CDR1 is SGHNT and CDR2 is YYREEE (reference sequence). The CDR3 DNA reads TGTGCCAGCAGCTTGGACCGAAGTGCCGGGGAGCTGTTTTTT. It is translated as CASSLDRSAGELFF.

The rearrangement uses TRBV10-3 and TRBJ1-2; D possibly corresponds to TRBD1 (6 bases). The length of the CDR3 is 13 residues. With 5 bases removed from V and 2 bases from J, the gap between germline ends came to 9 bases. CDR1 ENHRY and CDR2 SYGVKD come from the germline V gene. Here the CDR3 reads CAISPGQNYGYTF. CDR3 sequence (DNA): TGTGCCATCAGTCCCGGACAGAACTATGGCTACACCTTC.

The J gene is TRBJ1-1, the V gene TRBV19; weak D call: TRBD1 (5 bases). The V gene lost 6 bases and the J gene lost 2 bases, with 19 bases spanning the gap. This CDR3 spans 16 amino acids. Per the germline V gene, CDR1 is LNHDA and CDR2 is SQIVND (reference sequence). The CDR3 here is CASRKGSREINTEAFF. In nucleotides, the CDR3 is TGTGCCAGTAGAAAGGGGTCCAGGGAAATTAACACTGAAGCTTTCTTT.

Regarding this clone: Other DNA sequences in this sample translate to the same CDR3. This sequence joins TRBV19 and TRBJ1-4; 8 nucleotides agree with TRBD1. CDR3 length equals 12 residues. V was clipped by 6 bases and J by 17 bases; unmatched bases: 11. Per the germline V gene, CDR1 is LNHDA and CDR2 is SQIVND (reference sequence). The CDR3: CASSRDRGRVFF. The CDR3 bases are TGTGCCAGTAGCCGAGACAGGGGAAGGGTTTTTTTT. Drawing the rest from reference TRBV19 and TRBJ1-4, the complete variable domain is DGGITQSPKYLFRKEGQNVTLSCEQNLNHDAMYWYRQDPGQGLRLIYYSQIVNDFQKGDIAEGYSVSREKKESFPLTVTSAQKNPTAFYLCASSRDRGRVFFGSGTQLSVL.

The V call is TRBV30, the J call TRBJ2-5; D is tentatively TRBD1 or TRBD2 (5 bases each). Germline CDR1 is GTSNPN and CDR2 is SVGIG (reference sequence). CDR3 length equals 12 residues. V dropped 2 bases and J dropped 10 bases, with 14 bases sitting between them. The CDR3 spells CAWSLPPRGQYF. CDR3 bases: TGTGCCTGGAGTCTCCCCCCGAGGGGCCAGTACTTC.

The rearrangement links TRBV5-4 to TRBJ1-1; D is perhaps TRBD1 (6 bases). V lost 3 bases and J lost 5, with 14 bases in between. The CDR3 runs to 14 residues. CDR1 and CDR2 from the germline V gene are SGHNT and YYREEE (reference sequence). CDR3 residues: CASSSRQEGTEAFF. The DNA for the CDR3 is TGTGCCAGCAGCTCGAGACAGGAGGGAACTGAAGCTTTCTTT.

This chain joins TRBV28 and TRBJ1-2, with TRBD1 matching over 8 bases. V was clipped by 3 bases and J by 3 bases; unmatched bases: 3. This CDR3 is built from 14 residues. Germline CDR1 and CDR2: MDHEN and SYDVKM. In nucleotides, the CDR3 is TGTGCCAGCAGTTTCCAGGGGGCCGACTATGGCTACACCTTC. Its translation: CASSFQGADYGYTF.

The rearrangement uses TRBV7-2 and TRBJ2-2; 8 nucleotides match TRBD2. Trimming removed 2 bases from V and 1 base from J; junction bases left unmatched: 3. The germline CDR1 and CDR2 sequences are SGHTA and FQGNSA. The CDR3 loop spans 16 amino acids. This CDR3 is CASSLRTSLNTGELFF. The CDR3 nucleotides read TGTGCCAGCAGCTTAAGGACTAGCTTGAACACCGGGGAGCTGTTTTTT.

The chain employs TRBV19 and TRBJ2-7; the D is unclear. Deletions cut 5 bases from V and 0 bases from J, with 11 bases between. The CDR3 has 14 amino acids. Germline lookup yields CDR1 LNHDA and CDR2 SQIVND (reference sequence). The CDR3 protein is CASSVMASSYEQYF. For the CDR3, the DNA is TGTGCCAGTAGTGTTATGGCCAGCTCCTACGAGCAGTACTTC.

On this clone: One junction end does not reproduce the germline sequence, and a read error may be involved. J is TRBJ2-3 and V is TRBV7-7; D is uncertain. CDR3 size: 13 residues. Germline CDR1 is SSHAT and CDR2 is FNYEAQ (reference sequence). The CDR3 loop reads CASSLDRTDTQYF. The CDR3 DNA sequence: TGTGCTAGCAGCCTGGACCGCACAGATACGCAGTATTTT. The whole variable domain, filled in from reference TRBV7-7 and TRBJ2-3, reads GAGVSQSPRYKVTKRGQDVTLRCDPISSHATLYWYQQALGQGPEFLTYFNYEAQPDKSGLPSDRFSAERPEGSISTLTIQRTEQRDSAMYRCASSLDRTDTQYFGPGTRLTVL.

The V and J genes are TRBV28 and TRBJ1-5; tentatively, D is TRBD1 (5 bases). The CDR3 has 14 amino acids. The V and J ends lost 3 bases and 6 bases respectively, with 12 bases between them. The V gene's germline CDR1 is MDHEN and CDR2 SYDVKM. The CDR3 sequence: CASSLNVGTQPQHF. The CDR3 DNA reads TGTGCCAGCAGTTTGAATGTTGGGACTCAGCCCCAGCATTTT.

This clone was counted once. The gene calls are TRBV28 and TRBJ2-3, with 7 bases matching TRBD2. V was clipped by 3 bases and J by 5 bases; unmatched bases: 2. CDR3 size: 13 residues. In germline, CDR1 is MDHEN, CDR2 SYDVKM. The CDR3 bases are TGTGCCAGCAGTTTTAGCGGGCGAGATACGCAGTATTTT. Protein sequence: CASSFSGRDTQYF.

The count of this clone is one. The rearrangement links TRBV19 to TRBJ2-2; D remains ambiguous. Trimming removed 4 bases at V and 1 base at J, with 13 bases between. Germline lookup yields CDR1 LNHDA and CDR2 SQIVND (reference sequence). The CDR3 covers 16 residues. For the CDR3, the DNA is TGTGCCAGTAGTACTTCCGGACGGATGAACACCGGGGAGCTGTTTTTT. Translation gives CASSTSGRMNTGELFF.

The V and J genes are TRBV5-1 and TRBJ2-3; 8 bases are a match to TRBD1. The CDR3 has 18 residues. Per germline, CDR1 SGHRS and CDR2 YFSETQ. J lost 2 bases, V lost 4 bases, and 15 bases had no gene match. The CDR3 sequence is CASSKSVEQGDLTDTQYF. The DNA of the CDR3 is TGCGCCAGCAGCAAGTCTGTGGAACAGGGGGACCTCACAGATACGCAGTATTTT.

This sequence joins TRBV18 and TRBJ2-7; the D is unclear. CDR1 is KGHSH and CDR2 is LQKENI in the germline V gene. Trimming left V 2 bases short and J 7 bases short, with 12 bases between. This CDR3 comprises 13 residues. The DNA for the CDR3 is TGTGCCAGCTCACCAGTCTTGCAAACAGAGCAGTACTTC. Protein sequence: CASSPVLQTEQYF.

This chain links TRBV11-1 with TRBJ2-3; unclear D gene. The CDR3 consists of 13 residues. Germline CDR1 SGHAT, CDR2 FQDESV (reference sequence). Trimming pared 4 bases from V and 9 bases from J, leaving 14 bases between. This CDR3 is CASSSGPYDTQYF. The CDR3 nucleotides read TGTGCCAGCAGCTCCGGACCCTACGACACGCAGTATTTT.